In its sample, the clone carrying this T cell receptor beta chain was seen a few times. The antigen is not known. The data are from a study of cytomegalovirus exposure and HLA in healthy donors. Study overall: Earlier findings included roughly 100 million unique TCR beta sequences obtained from 180 million or so T cells. Study-wide results and limits: Further analysis, carried out later, found HLA-associated TCR beta chains more clonally expanded than equally common other chains. Later analysis demonstrated an association between a missense DCLRE1C variant and TCR beta V- and J-gene trimming. Under in vitro conditions, three CMV-associated chains were confirmed as specific for CMV antigens.

Per germline, CDR1 SGDLS and CDR2 YYNGEE. V was trimmed by 0 bases and J by 4 bases, leaving 16 bases between them. CDR3 length: 16 residues. The PCR was carried out with 60 Vbeta primers and 13 Jbeta primers. The assay was immunoSEQ multiplex PCR, and TCRdb's table has in-frame clones only and misses some. The data contain 90,000 or so clones, 82% of them seen just once; the ten biggest clones take up about 3.8%. The chain uses TRBV9 and TRBJ2-5; D gene unclear. The specimen sequenced was PBMCs. This clonotype was sampled from a man aged 50 to 59 in good health and CMV-seronegative. The CDR3 DNA reads as TGTGCCAGCAGCGTAGGGGCAGTTAACCTACGAGAGACCCAGTACTTC. As protein: CASSVGAVNLRETQYF.